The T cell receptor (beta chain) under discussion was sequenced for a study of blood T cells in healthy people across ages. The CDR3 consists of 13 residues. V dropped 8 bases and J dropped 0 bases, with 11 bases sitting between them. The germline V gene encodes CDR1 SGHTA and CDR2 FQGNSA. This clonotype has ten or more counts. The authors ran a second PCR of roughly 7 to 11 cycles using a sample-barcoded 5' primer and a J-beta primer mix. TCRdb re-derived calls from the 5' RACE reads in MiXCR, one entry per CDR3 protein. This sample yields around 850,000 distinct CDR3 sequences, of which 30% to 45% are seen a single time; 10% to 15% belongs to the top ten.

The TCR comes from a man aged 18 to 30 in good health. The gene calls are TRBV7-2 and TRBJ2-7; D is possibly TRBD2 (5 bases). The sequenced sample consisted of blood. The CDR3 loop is CASCREPSYEQYF. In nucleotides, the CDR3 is TGTGCCAGCTGTAGGGAGCCCTCCTACGAGCAGTACTTC.